Following are 23 T cell receptor beta chains from one sample sequenced in a study of T-cell memory formation after mild COVID-19. TCRdb reprocessed the 5' RACE reads with MiXCR, giving one entry per CDR3 protein. The sample holds 200,000 to 250,000 distinct CDR3 sequences, 15% seen once. Material: PBMCs or a T cell subset sorted from them (not recorded which). The receptors here all came from an adult woman who had mild COVID-19 (a few samples of this study predate the infection). Cell type and time point are not known.

The chain has TRBV30 and TRBJ2-7; 7 bases map to TRBD1. The CDR3 loop spans 14 amino acids. The V gene end was trimmed by 6 bases and the J gene end by 2 bases; junction bases not matched to a gene: 10. Per the germline V gene, CDR1 is GTSNPN and CDR2 is SVGIG (reference sequence). Here the CDR3 DNA reads TGTGCCTGCCTGGGAGACAGGGCACCCTACGAGCAGTACTTC. This codes for CACLGDRAPYEQYF.

This clonotype came up a few times. This chain joins TRBV5-6 and TRBJ2-3, with TRBD2 matching 8 bases. The CDR3 is made up of 15 amino acids. CDR1 is SGHDT and CDR2 is YYEEEE in the germline V gene. The J segment lost 4 bases and the V segment lost 4 bases, leaving 8 bases of the junction unmatched. The CDR3 region is CASSPGLASSDTQYF. In DNA form, the CDR3 reads TGTGCCAGCAGCCCAGGACTAGCATCGTCAGATACGCAGTATTTT.

Only a few counts were recorded for this clonotype. V gene TRBV5-1 combines with J gene TRBJ2-1, with 8 bases aligning to TRBD1. Germline V gene lookup returns CDR1 SGHRS and CDR2 YFSETQ. The V segment lost 4 bases and the J segment 4 bases; nucleotides outside the gene matches: 7. The CDR3 length is 15 residues. CDR3 sequence reads: CASSLDRTGYNEQFF. CDR3 bases: TGCGCCAGCAGCCTGGACAGGACAGGGTACAATGAGCAGTTCTTC.

This clonotype appeared a few times. The chain combines TRBV6-5 with TRBJ2-7; 9 positions agree with TRBD1. V was pared by 4 bases and J by 3 bases, with 7 bases of the junction left unmatched. The CDR3 loop spans 15 amino acids. The germline V gene encodes CDR1 MNHEY and CDR2 SVGAGI. The CDR3 protein is CASSSPGQGVYEQYF. The CDR3, as DNA: TGTGCCAGCAGTTCACCGGGACAGGGTGTCTACGAGCAGTACTTC.

The genes are TRBV15 and TRBJ2-3, with 8 bases matching TRBD2. J was trimmed by 0 bases and V by 1 base; bases with no gene match: 9. From germline, CDR1 is LNHNV and CDR2 YYDKDF (reference sequence). This CDR3 is built from 18 residues. Here the CDR3 DNA reads TGTGCCACCAGCAGAGGTCGGCCTAGCGGGTTTAGCACAGATACGCAGTATTTT. Protein sequence: CATSRGRPSGFSTDTQYF.

This clonotype was detected ten times or more. The genes are TRBV12-3 or TRBV12-4 and TRBJ1-1; D gene ambiguous. This CDR3 is 13 amino acids long. V was pared by 3 bases and J by 2 bases, with 7 bases between. The CDR3 region is CASSFQPNTEAFF. CDR3 DNA sequence: TGTGCCAGCAGTTTTCAGCCCAACACTGAAGCTTTCTTT.

This clonotype was observed a single time. The V call is TRBV11-3, the J call TRBJ2-3; D gene uncertain. The CDR3 consists of 17 residues. Germline V gene lookup returns CDR1 SGHNT and CDR2 YENEEA. The ends were cut back, 0 bases at V and 2 bases at J, with 15 bases in the middle. CDR3 nucleotide sequence: TGTGCCAGCAGCTTAGAGGAGCCGGGTCCCCCCACAGATACGCAGTATTTT. Amino acids: CASSLEEPGPPTDTQYF.

The table lists this clonotype with a few counts. CDR3 region: CASTVRGLNTEAFF. The CDR3 DNA reads TGTGCCAGCACCGTAAGGGGATTGAACACTGAAGCTTTCTTT. The gene calls are TRBV12-3 or TRBV12-4 and TRBJ1-1; a possible D gene is TRBD1 (5 bases). V shed 7 bases and J shed 0 bases, with 12 bases lying between them. The CDR3 is 14 residues long.

The V and J genes are TRBV20-1 and TRBJ1-1; D ambiguous. V was pared by 2 bases and J by 5 bases, with 15 bases between. Germline V gene data show CDR1 as DFQATT and CDR2 as SNEGSKA (reference sequence). The CDR3 sequence is 14 residues long. CDR3 protein: CSARNPLGTTEAFF. CDR3 sequence (DNA): TGCAGTGCTAGAAACCCCCTGGGAACAACTGAAGCTTTCTTT.

The sample holds a few counts of this clonotype. V gene TRBV24-1 combines with J gene TRBJ2-3, with D perhaps matching TRBD1 or TRBD2 (6 bases each). There are 11 residues in the CDR3. V was cut by 6 bases and J by 10 bases, with 10 bases left in between. Germline V CDR1 and CDR2: KGHDR, SFDVKD. The CDR3 spells CATSYREAQYF. DNA of the CDR3: TGTGCCACCAGTTACAGGGAGGCGCAGTATTTT.

Ten or more counts support this clonotype. The rearrangement uses TRBV24-1 and TRBJ2-5; a weak D match, TRBD2 (7 bases). Looked up from germline, CDR1 is KGHDR and CDR2 is SFDVKD. The V end lost 9 bases, the J end lost 3 bases, and 22 bases lay between the germline ends. This CDR3 is 16 amino acids long. CDR3: CATAWGGQGSKETQYF. CDR3 in DNA: TGTGCCACCGCCTGGGGGGGCCAGGGGTCCAAAGAGACCCAGTACTTC.

J is TRBJ1-1 and V is TRBV7-9; 8 positions match TRBD1. The CDR3 length is 10 residues. The germline V gene has CDR1 SEHNR and CDR2 FQNEAQ (reference sequence). Germline trimming cut 7 bases from V and 14 bases from J; bases unmatched to any gene: 6. The CDR3 bases are TGTGCCAGCACCGGGGACAGGCCCTTCTTT. This sequence encodes CASTGDRPFF. Variable domain in full (rest from reference TRBV7-9 and TRBJ1-1): DTGVSQNPRHKITKRGQNVTFRCDPISEHNRLYWYRQTLGQGPEFLTYFQNEAQLEKSRLLSDRFSAERPKGSFSTLEIQRTEQGDSAMYLCASTGDRPFFGQGTRLTVV.

The V and J genes are TRBV30 and TRBJ2-5; TRBD2 matches 13 bases. The CDR3 contains 14 residues. V dropped 5 bases and J dropped 2; count of bases not matched to a gene: 2. The germline V gene encodes CDR1 GTSNPN and CDR2 SVGIG (reference sequence). The CDR3 reads CAWGTSGIQETQYF. The CDR3 DNA is TGTGCCTGGGGGACTAGCGGGATACAAGAGACCCAGTACTTC.

This clonotype turned up a few times. This chain connects TRBV27 to TRBJ2-7; 9 bases align to TRBD1. The CDR3 spans 14 residues. V lost 5 bases to trimming and J lost 5 bases; unmatched junction nucleotides: 7. Germline V gives CDR1 MNHEY, CDR2 SMNVEV (reference sequence). Here the CDR3 reads CASSPDRTGDEQYF. The CDR3, as DNA: TGTGCCAGCAGTCCTGACCGGACAGGGGACGAGCAGTACTTC.

This clonotype appeared a few times. V gene TRBV7-9 combines with J gene TRBJ2-1; the D gene is possibly TRBD2 (6 bases). V lost 4 bases and J 8 bases, leaving 18 bases between the germline ends. The CDR3 consists of 15 residues. Germline-derived CDR1 and CDR2 are SEHNR and FQNEAQ (reference sequence). The CDR3 sequence is CASSSGTSPDYEQFF. CDR3 bases: TGTGCCAGCAGCTCTGGGACTTCACCGGACTATGAGCAGTTCTTC.

This clonotype has a count of ten or more. The rearrangement uses TRBV21-1 and TRBJ1-3; TRBD1, the D gene given by the table, was not confirmed from the DNA. TRBV21-1 is described as a pseudogene. This CDR3 comprises 17 residues. The CDR3 sequence: CASSRRGQARSGNTIYF. The CDR3, as DNA: TGTGCCAGCAGCCGACGAGGACAGGCGCGCTCTGGAAACACCATATATTTT.

This rearrangement joins TRBV9 to TRBJ2-7; D unclear. The CDR3 is made up of 15 amino acids. Germline V gene lookup returns CDR1 SGDLS and CDR2 YYNGEE. Trimming shortened V by 4 bases and J by 2 bases, and 16 bases separated the two germline ends. In DNA form, the CDR3 reads TGTGCCAGCAGCTTCGGACCTACCTCTCCCTACGAGCAGTACTTC. It specifies CASSFGPTSPYEQYF. The full variable domain, completed using reference TRBV9 and TRBJ2-7, is DSGVTQTPKHLITATGQRVTLRCSPRSGDLSVYWYQQSLDQGLQFLIQYYNGEERAKGNILERFSAQQFPDLHSELNLSSLELGDSALYFCASSFGPTSPYEQYFGPGTRLTVT.

This clonotype was observed many times. The chain combines TRBV10-3 with TRBJ1-6; 7 positions match TRBD1. The CDR3 totals 14 residues. V was pared by 10 bases and J by 5 bases, with 8 bases of the junction left unmatched. CDR1 and CDR2 (germline): ENHRY, SYGVKD. The CDR3 coding sequence is TGTGCCACCAGAATAGGACAGGATAATTCACCCCTCCACTTT. Translated, it gives CATRIGQDNSPLHF.

This clonotype was picked up a small number of times. The chain recombines TRBV27 with TRBJ2-7, with 13 bases lining up with TRBD2. The germline V gene has CDR1 MNHEY and CDR2 SMNVEV (reference sequence). The CDR3 covers 15 residues. J was trimmed by 2 bases and V by 6 bases; bases with no gene match: 4. The CDR3 region has the DNA TGTGCCAGCAGGCCAACTAGCGGGGGGGCCTACGAGCAGTACTTC. Translated: CASRPTSGGAYEQYF.

The chain has TRBV9 and TRBJ1-2, with D perhaps matching TRBD1 (5 bases). Germline-derived CDR1 and CDR2 are SGDLS and YYNGEE. V was shortened by 0 bases and J by 4 bases, with 10 bases between the two germline ends. The CDR3 is 14 amino acids. The chain's CDR3 is CASSVESRAYGYTF. In DNA, the CDR3 is TGTGCCAGCAGCGTAGAGTCCAGGGCCTATGGCTACACCTTC.

This chain connects TRBV30 to TRBJ2-7; D unresolved. Germline V gene data show CDR1 as GTSNPN and CDR2 as SVGIG (reference sequence). V lost 5 bases and J lost 3, with 11 bases in between. The CDR3 runs 12 residues. CDR3 DNA: TGTGCCTGGGGCTTCGGATTCTACGAGCAGTACTTC. Its protein is CAWGFGFYEQYF. The complete variable domain, with remaining parts taken from reference TRBV30 and TRBJ2-7, reads SQTIHQWPATLVQPVGSPLSLECTVEGTSNPNLYWYRQAAGRGLQLLFYSVGIGQISSEVPQNLSASRPQDRQFILSSKKLLLSDSGFYLCAWGFGFYEQYFGPGTRLTVT.

V gene TRBV4-2 combines with J gene TRBJ2-7, with D perhaps matching TRBD2 (5 bases). The V gene lost 1 base and the J gene lost 2 bases, with 15 bases spanning the gap. This CDR3 spans 16 amino acids. Per the germline V gene, CDR1 is LGHNA and CDR2 is YNFKEQ. The CDR3 sequence: CASSQGTWIGTYEQYF. CDR3 bases: TGTGCCAGCAGCCAAGGGACGTGGATCGGGACCTACGAGCAGTACTTC.

The sample holds a few counts of this clonotype. The CDR3 DNA reads as TGCAGTGCTAGTCCCAGGACGAACACCGGGGAGCTGTTTTTT. Translation gives CSASPRTNTGELFF. The chain links TRBV20-1 to TRBJ2-2; D uncertain. Deletions cut 3 bases from V and 0 bases from J, with 8 bases between. This CDR3 has 14 residues. Germline loops: CDR1 DFQATT, CDR2 SNEGSKA (reference sequence).